A selection of T cell receptor beta chains follows, all from one sample in a study of cytomegalovirus exposure and HLA in healthy donors. Sequenced by immunoSEQ multiplex PCR; TCRdb stores in-frame clones only, minus some. The table includes 95,000 to 150,000 clones, around three quarters detected once. Sample: PBMCs. These receptors were taken from a woman aged 40 to 55 in good health and CMV-seropositive. Each CDR3 is given with its conserved first and last residue. Each record gives: D gene, CDR3 length, V gene, J gene, clone size, CDR3 protein, CDR3 DNA. D genes are given only for firm matches. A row's size may be missing; if present it is once, few, many or a size class.

-,14,TRBV9,TRBJ2-5,few,CASSVTEREETQYF,TGTGCCAGCAGCGTAACAGAGCGGGAAGAGACCCAGTACTTC
TRBD1,14,TRBV2,TRBJ2-7,-,CASSRGTGSYGQYF,TGTGCCAGCAGTCGCGGGACAGGTTCGTACGGGCAGTACTTC
-,14,TRBV15,TRBJ2-3,-,CATSPGFYTDTQYF,TGTGCCACCAGCCCGGGGTTCTACACAGATACGCAGTATTTT
-,14,TRBV27,TRBJ1-6,-,CASSFPVYNSPLHF,TGTGCCAGCAGTTTCCCCGTCTATAATTCACCCCTCCACTTT
TRBD1,15,TRBV5-1,TRBJ2-5,-,CASSLAGRGQGTQYF,TGCGCCAGCAGCTTGGCGGGCAGGGGGCAGGGGACCCAGTACTTC
TRBD1,12,TRBV19,TRBJ2-7,-,CASSPDRVRQYF,TGTGCCAGTAGCCCTGACAGGGTTAGGCAGTACTTC
-,12,TRBV19,TRBJ1-1,-,CASSFLNTEAFF,TGTGCCAGTAGTTTTCTTAACACTGAAGCTTTCTTT
-,11,TRBV30,TRBJ1-1,-,CARSGGTEAFF,TGTGCCCGCTCGGGCGGGACTGAAGCTTTCTTT
TRBD2,16,TRBV11-2,TRBJ2-7,-,CASSRPRLADLYEQYF,TGTGCCAGCAGCCGCCCCCGACTAGCGGACCTCTACGAGCAGTACTTC
-,17,TRBV9,TRBJ2-3,-,CASSPSIGSLSTDTQYF,TGTGCCAGCAGCCCCAGTATCGGGTCGCTTAGCACAGATACGCAGTATTTT
TRBD2,17,TRBV12-5,TRBJ2-1,-,CASGLVSLAGDYNEQFF,TGTGCTAGTGGTTTGGTAAGTCTAGCGGGGGACTACAATGAGCAGTTCTTC
TRBD2,15,TRBV4-3,TRBJ2-2,-,CASSPLGTSDGELFF,TGCGCCAGCAGCCCCTTAGGGACTAGCGACGGGGAGCTGTTTTTT
-,13,TRBV9,TRBJ2-1,-,CASSVLVKSEQFF,TGTGCCAGCAGCGTCCTAGTGAAGAGTGAGCAGTTCTTC
TRBD1,14,TRBV5-8,TRBJ1-5,-,CASSPRGRNQPQHF,TGTGCCAGCAGCCCCAGGGGGCGGAATCAGCCCCAGCATTTT
-,15,TRBV6-4,TRBJ2-3,-,CASSESSGLTDTQYF,TGTGCCAGCAGTGAGTCCAGCGGTCTCACAGATACGCAGTATTTT